The rows below give T cell receptor beta chains drawn from one sample of a study of T cell changes during pregnancy in multiple sclerosis. The assay was immunoSEQ multiplex PCR, and TCRdb's table has in-frame clones only and misses some. Among 50,000 or so clones listed, 80% to 95% were seen once. The sample in question was CD4+ T cells from peripheral blood mononuclear cells, obtained after pregnancy. All receptors derive from a female donor with multiple sclerosis, enrolled in a pregnancy study. CDR3s include the opening cysteine and the closing phenylalanine or tryptophan. A D gene is named only where the DNA matches it firmly. Size values are once, few and many counts, or a class for expanded clones, and some rows have none.

TRBV5-1	TRBJ2-3	-	-	TGCGCCAGCAGCCCTGGAAGAGGGGGGGGCACAGATACGCAGTATTTT	CASSPGRGGGTDTQYF
TRBV29-1	TRBJ2-3	-	TRBD2	TGCAGCGTTCGACTAGCGGGAGGCCTACTGAATACGCAGTATTTT	CSVRLAGGLLNTQYF
TRBV7-2	TRBJ1-2	-	TRBD1	TGTGCCAGCAGCTTTGGACAGGGCTCTCTTGGCTACACCTTC	CASSFGQGSLGYTF
TRBV19	TRBJ2-5	once	TRBD1	TGTGCCAGTAGTATACAGGGGGCTCAATCTGAGCAGTACTTC	CASSIQGAQSEQYF
TRBV5-4	TRBJ2-7	-	-	TGTGCCAGCAGCTTGGGGCTAGCCTCCTACGAGCAGTACTTC	CASSLGLASYEQYF
TRBV19	TRBJ1-5	-	-	TGTGCCAGTAGTACTCGACAGGCCGCGGGGCCCCAGCATTTT	CASSTRQAAGPQHF
TRBV12-5	TRBJ2-7	-	TRBD2	TGTGCTAGTGGTGGGGGGGGCGGGAGGCTCATGGGGAGCGAGCAGTACTTC	CASGGGGGRLMGSEQYF
TRBV7-9	TRBJ1-5	-	-	TGTGCCAGCAGCTTAAGGGGTCAGCCCCAGCATTTT	CASSLRGQPQHF
TRBV5-1	TRBJ2-7	-	-	TGCGCCAGCAGCTTGGAAGCGATCGGGGACACGAGCTCCTACGAGCAGTACTTC	CASSLEAIGDTSSYEQYF
TRBV15	TRBJ2-7	-	-	TGTGCCACCAGCAGAGATGGAGGGGCCGGGTCCTACGAGCAGTACTTC	CATSRDGGAGSYEQYF
TRBV27	TRBJ2-2	once	-	TGTGCCAGCAGTTTATTAGGGGGACACACCGGGGAGCTGTTTTTT	CASSLLGGHTGELFF
TRBV28	TRBJ1-3	-	TRBD1	TGTGCCAGCAGGGGGACAGGCGAATGGAACACCATATATTTT	CASRGTGEWNTIYF
TRBV5-4	TRBJ2-5	-	TRBD2	TGTGCCAGCAGCCCGGAGGCTAGCGGACCGACCCAGTACTTC	CASSPEASGPTQYF
TRBV5-1	TRBJ2-7	-	-	TGCGCCAGCAGCTTGTTCGCGGGTCACTCCTACGAGCAGTACTTC	CASSLFAGHSYEQYF
TRBV15	TRBJ2-2	-	-	TGTGCCACCAGCGTGACAGGCCTAAGTCACGGGGAGCTGTTTTTT	CATSVTGLSHGELFF
TRBV29-1	TRBJ2-5	-	-	TGCAGCGTTGAGTGGGGCCGGACCCAGTACTTC	CSVEWGRTQYF
TRBV5-1	TRBJ2-5	-	TRBD1	TGCGCCAGCAGCTCACGGACAGGGGACCGGGAGACCCAGTACTTC	CASSSRTGDRETQYF
TRBV20-1	TRBJ2-5	-	-	TGCAGTGCCAGACGGGGAGAGACCCAGTACTTC	CSARRGETQYF
TRBV7-6	TRBJ2-1	-	TRBD2	TGTGCCAGCAGCTCCCAGACTAGCGGTTGGGGAAATGAGCAGTTCTTC	CASSSQTSGWGNEQFF
TRBV7-6	TRBJ2-7	-	TRBD1	TGTGCCAGCAGCTTATCGGACAGGGTTTACGAGCAGTACTTC	CASSLSDRVYEQYF
TRBV6-5	TRBJ1-5	-	-	TGTGCCAGCAGAATGGACAGAAAGAGCAATCAGCCCCAGCATTTT	CASRMDRKSNQPQHF
TRBV5-1	TRBJ2-7	-	TRBD2	TGCGCCAGCAGCTCTACCGGGACTAGGAGCTACGAGCAGTACTTC	CASSSTGTRSYEQYF
TRBV28	TRBJ2-1	-	-	TGTGCCAGCAGTTTATCCGGCGGCATCTCCTACAATGAGCAGTTCTTC	CASSLSGGISYNEQFF
TRBV7-9	TRBJ2-7	-	TRBD2	TGTGCCAGCAGCTTAGAGCGGGGGAGCTCCTACGAGCAGTACTTC	CASSLERGSSYEQYF
TRBV7-9	TRBJ2-7	-	TRBD2	TGTGCCAGCAGCCGGGGGGACTACGAGCAGTACTTC	CASSRGDYEQYF
TRBV6-6	TRBJ2-7	-	-	TGTGCCAGCCGGGGCGGGCGGAGCCGGGGGACCTACGAGCAGTACTTC	CASRGGRSRGTYEQYF